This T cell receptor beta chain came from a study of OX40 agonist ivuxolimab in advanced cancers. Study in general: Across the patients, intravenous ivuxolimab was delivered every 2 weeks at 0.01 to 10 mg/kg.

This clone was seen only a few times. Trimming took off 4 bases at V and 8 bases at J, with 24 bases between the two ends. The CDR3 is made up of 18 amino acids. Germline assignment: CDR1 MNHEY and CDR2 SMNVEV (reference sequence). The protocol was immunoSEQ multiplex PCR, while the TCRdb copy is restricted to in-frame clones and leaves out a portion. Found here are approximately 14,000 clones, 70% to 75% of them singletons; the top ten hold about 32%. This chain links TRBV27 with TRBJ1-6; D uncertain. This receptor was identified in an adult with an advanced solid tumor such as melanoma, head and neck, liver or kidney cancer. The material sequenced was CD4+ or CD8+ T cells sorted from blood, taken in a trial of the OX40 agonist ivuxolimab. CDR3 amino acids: CASSSKRPGGMPHSPLHF. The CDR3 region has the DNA TGTGCCAGCAGTTCCAAGAGACCGGGTGGAATGCCTCATTCACCCCTCCACTTT.